The rows below give T cell receptor beta chains drawn from one sample of a study of T cell responses to AZD1222 COVID-19 vaccine. The method was immunoSEQ multiplex PCR; TCRdb's version includes in-frame clones alone and lacks a portion of them. The table lists 250,000 to 300,000 clones, approximately 94% of them singletons, with roughly 0.51% in the top ten. Sequencing used peripheral blood, obtained 28 days after the second AZD1222 dose. The receptor source for this set is an adult who received the AZD1222 COVID-19 vaccine. The CDR3 runs from the conserved cysteine through the conserved F or W. The order of the fields is D gene, V gene, clone size, J gene, CDR3 DNA, CDR3 protein. The D gene is left open where the match is weak. Clone size, where shown, is once, few, many, or a class for clones that have expanded.

-	TRBV6-5	-	TRBJ1-2	TGTGCCAGCAGTCCTCAGGGGAACTATGGCTACACCTTC	CASSPQGNYGYTF
-	TRBV5-4	-	TRBJ1-2	TGTGCCAGCAGCTTGCAGGGTGTGGACTACGGCTACACCTTC	CASSLQGVDYGYTF
-	TRBV5-1	-	TRBJ1-2	TGCGCCAGCAGCTTACTGGACACTAACTATGGCTACACCTTC	CASSLLDTNYGYTF
TRBD1	TRBV7-2	-	TRBJ2-1	TGTGCCAGCAGCCGGGGACAGTACAATGAGCAGTTCTTC	CASSRGQYNEQFF
-	TRBV6-5	-	TRBJ2-2	TGTGCCAGCAAAGGGGGAAACACCGGGGAGCTGTTTTTT	CASKGGNTGELFF
-	TRBV30	-	TRBJ1-5	TGTGCCTGGAGTGTACGTAGCAATCAGCCCCAGCATTTT	CAWSVRSNQPQHF
-	TRBV29-1	-	TRBJ2-1	TGCAGCGTGGCCCGGGGTGAGCAGTTCTTC	CSVARGEQFF
-	TRBV10-3	-	TRBJ2-7	TGTGCCACCGGGCCTCTGGTATACGAGCAGTACTTC	CATGPLVYEQYF
-	TRBV5-4	-	TRBJ2-6	TGTGCCAGCAGCCCCTGGTCTGGGGCCAACGTCCTGACTTTC	CASSPWSGANVLTF
TRBD1	TRBV10-3	-	TRBJ2-7	TGTGCCATCCAGGGGGATAGTAGGGAGCAGTACTTC	CAIQGDSREQYF
TRBD1	TRBV28	-	TRBJ1-5	TGTGCCAGCACAACCCCGACAGGGGATCAGCCCCAGCATTTT	CASTTPTGDQPQHF
-	TRBV9	-	TRBJ2-2	TGTGCCAGCAGCCCCCGAGCGGGTTTGAACACCGGGGAGCTGTTTTTT	CASSPRAGLNTGELFF
-	TRBV20-1	-	TRBJ1-4	TGCAGTGCTAGTCAGTCCACGCGTGAAAAACTGTTTTTT	CSASQSTREKLFF
-	TRBV27	-	TRBJ1-5	TGTGCCAGCAGTTTCGGGTTGGAGTCTCAGCCCCAGCATTTT	CASSFGLESQPQHF
-	TRBV3-1/TRBV3-2	-	TRBJ2-2	TGTGCCAGCAGCCTGGGACCCACCGGGGAGCTGTTTTTT	CASSLGPTGELFF
-	TRBV20-1	-	TRBJ2-7	TGCAGCGCTCGCCGAGACGAGCAGTACTTC	CSARRDEQYF
-	TRBV12-5	-	TRBJ1-5	TGTGCTAGTGGTTTGGACAGGCGCAATCAGCCCCAGCATTTT	CASGLDRRNQPQHF
-	TRBV11-2	few	TRBJ2-2	TGTGCCAGCAGCTTAGTTCCGGGCACCGGGGAGCTGTTTTTT	CASSLVPGTGELFF
-	TRBV6-2/TRBV6-3	-	TRBJ2-5	TGTGCCAGCAGTACAGCCCAAGAGACCCAGTACTTC	CASSTAQETQYF
-	TRBV28	-	TRBJ2-7	TGTGCCAGCAGTGCGCGGCTAACCTACGAGCAGTACTTC	CASSARLTYEQYF
-	TRBV28	once	TRBJ2-3	TGTGCTGAGGCAGGGGAGAGCACAGATACGCAGTATTTT	CAEAGESTDTQYF
-	TRBV5-6	-	TRBJ2-3	TGTGCCAGCAGCTTCGGAACAGAAGATACGCAGTATTTT	CASSFGTEDTQYF
-	TRBV2	-	TRBJ2-7	TGTGCCAGCCGGGAGTTACGCGAGCAGTACTTC	CASRELREQYF
TRBD2	TRBV18	-	TRBJ2-3	TGTGCCAGCTCACCGGGACTAGCGGGAGTGGTAGATACGCAGTATTTT	CASSPGLAGVVDTQYF
-	TRBV7-9	-	TRBJ2-1	TGTGCCAGCAGCGCTCAGCAGGCTAATGAGCAGTTCTTC	CASSAQQANEQFF
-	TRBV18	-	TRBJ2-7	TGTGCCAGCTCACCACCAGGGCGGCTCGGAGAAAGGCAGTACTTC	CASSPPGRLGERQYF
-	TRBV28	-	TRBJ1-2	TGTGCCAGCAGTTTAGAGGCGAGCTATGGCTACACCTTC	CASSLEASYGYTF
TRBD1	TRBV11-2	-	TRBJ2-2	TGTGCCAGCAGCTTAGCAGGGGGCACCACCGGGGAGCTGTTTTTT	CASSLAGGTTGELFF
TRBD2	TRBV13	once	TRBJ2-7	TGTGCCAGCAGCTCGGGGGGAGGCGAGCAGTACTTC	CASSSGGGEQYF
-	TRBV11-2	-	TRBJ1-2	TGTGCCAGCAGCCGAGTCGATGGCTACACCTTC	CASSRVDGYTF
-	TRBV18	-	TRBJ1-2	TGTGCCAGCTCACCAGCGGTTCCGGGCTACACCTTC	CASSPAVPGYTF
-	TRBV13	once	TRBJ2-7	TGTGCCAGCAGCTTGTTGGGCTACGAGCAGTACTTC	CASSLLGYEQYF
-	TRBV6-5	-	TRBJ2-2	TGTGCCAGCAGGGGTTGGGATGGCGGGGAGCTGTTTTTT	CASRGWDGGELFF
-	TRBV29-1	-	TRBJ1-5	TGCAGCGTTGGTTCGGGGAATAGCAATCAGCCCCAGCATTTT	CSVGSGNSNQPQHF
-	TRBV5-1	-	TRBJ2-7	TGCGCCAGCACCGAACCCCCCCCTATTACGTGGGAGCAGTACTTC	CASTEPPPITWEQYF
-	TRBV12-5	once	TRBJ1-1	TGTGCTAGTGGTTTGGGGGGAATGAACACTGAAGCTTTCTTT	CASGLGGMNTEAFF
TRBD2	TRBV5-5	-	TRBJ2-6	TGTGCCAGCAGCTGGGGGACTAGCCCTGGGGCCAACGTCCTGACTTTC	CASSWGTSPGANVLTF
TRBD1	TRBV9	-	TRBJ1-2	TGTGCCAGCAGCCCCCGGGACAGGGGAGGCTATGGCTACACCTTC	CASSPRDRGGYGYTF
-	TRBV24-1	-	TRBJ2-2	TGTGCCACCAGTGATTTTGGGCAGACGAACACCGGGGAGCTGTTTTTT	CATSDFGQTNTGELFF
TRBD2	TRBV5-6	-	TRBJ2-7	TGTGCCAGCAGCCCCACTAGCGTCTACGAGCAGTACTTC	CASSPTSVYEQYF
-	TRBV13	-	TRBJ1-6	TGTGCCAGCAGCATTGGAAGGCAGGGTAGAGGTTCACCCCTCCACTTT	CASSIGRQGRGSPLHF
TRBD1	TRBV6-4	-	TRBJ2-7	TGTGCCAGCAGTGGTCGGACAGGGGGGTCCGAGCAGTACTTC	CASSGRTGGSEQYF
-	TRBV5-5	once	TRBJ1-3	TGTGCCAGCAGCCCTGGGACGGCTGGAAACACCATATATTTT	CASSPGTAGNTIYF
-	TRBV7-3	-	TRBJ2-7	TGTGCCAGCAGCTTGGGCAACTCCTACGAGCAGTACTTC	CASSLGNSYEQYF
-	TRBV5-4	-	TRBJ2-5	TGTGCCAGCAGCTTAACTACAGGGCACCAAGAGACCCAGTACTTC	CASSLTTGHQETQYF
TRBD2	TRBV2	-	TRBJ2-3	TGTGCCAGCAGTGGGTGGACTAGCGGGAGCACAGATACGCAGTATTTT	CASSGWTSGSTDTQYF
-	TRBV2	once	TRBJ2-7	TGTGCCAGCAGTGTTGGGGACCTATACGAGCAGTACTTC	CASSVGDLYEQYF
TRBD1	TRBV19	-	TRBJ2-1	TGTGCCAGTAGTCCTCCGGGACAGGGCGCCTACAATGAGCAGTTCTTC	CASSPPGQGAYNEQFF
-	TRBV21-1	-	TRBJ2-1	TGTGCCAGCAGCAAAGGCGGAACCGGGACACCTTACAATGAGCAGTTCTTC	CASSKGGTGTPYNEQFF
TRBD1	TRBV7-2	once	TRBJ2-1	TGTGCCAGCAGTTGGAGGCTAGCGACACAGGGGGGCGAGCAGTTCTTC	CASSWRLATQGGEQFF
-	TRBV7-8	-	TRBJ1-1	TGTGCCAGCAGCTTTCTGGGGGACACTGAAGCTTTCTTT	CASSFLGDTEAFF
-	TRBV5-1	once	TRBJ1-6	TGCGCCAGCAGCTCAGAGTTTAATTCACCCCTCCACTTT	CASSSEFNSPLHF
-	TRBV5-1	-	TRBJ2-5	TGCGCCAGCAGCTTGGCCTCTACAGTCAGCGGAGAGACCCAGTACTTC	CASSLASTVSGETQYF
TRBD1	TRBV3-1/TRBV3-2	-	TRBJ1-5	TGTGCCAGCAGTTCCACCGGGACAGGGAATCAGCCCCAGCATTTT	CASSSTGTGNQPQHF
-	TRBV4-3	-	TRBJ1-1	TGCGCCAGCAGCCAAGCGGGGACCACTGAAGCTTTCTTT	CASSQAGTTEAFF